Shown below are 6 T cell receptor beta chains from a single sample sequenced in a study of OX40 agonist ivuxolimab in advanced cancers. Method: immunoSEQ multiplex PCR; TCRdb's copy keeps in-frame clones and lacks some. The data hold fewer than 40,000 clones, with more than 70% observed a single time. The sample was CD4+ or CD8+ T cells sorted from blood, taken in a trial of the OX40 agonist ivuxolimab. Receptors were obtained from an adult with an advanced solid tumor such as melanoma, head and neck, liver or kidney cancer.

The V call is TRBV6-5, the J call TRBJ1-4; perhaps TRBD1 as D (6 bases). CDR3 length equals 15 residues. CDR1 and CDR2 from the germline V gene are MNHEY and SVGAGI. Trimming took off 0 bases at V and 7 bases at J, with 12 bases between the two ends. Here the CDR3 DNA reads TGTGCCAGCAGTTACTCGATAGGGGGAGGTGAAAAACTGTTTTTT. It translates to CASSYSIGGGEKLFF.

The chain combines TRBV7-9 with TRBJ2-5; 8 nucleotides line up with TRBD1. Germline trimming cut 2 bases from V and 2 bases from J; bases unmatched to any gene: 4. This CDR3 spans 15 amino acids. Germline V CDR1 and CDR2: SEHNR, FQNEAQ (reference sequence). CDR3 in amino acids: CASSLMGQVQETQYF. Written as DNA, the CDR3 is TGTGCCAGCAGCTTAATGGGACAGGTACAAGAGACCCAGTACTTC.

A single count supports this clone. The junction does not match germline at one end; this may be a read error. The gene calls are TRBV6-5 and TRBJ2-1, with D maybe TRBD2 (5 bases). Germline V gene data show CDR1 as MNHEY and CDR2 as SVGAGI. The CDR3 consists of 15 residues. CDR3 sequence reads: CANSSPAAIRDEQFF. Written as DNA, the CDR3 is TGTGCCAACAGTTCCCCAGCGGCCATTAGGGATGAGCAGTTCTTC.

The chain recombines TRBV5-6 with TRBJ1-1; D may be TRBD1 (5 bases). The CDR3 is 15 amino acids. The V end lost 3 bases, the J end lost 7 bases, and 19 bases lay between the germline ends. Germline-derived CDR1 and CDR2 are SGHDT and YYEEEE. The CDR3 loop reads CASSYGGFYELEAFF. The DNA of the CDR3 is TGTGCCAGCAGCTATGGGGGATTCTACGAACTTGAAGCTTTCTTT.

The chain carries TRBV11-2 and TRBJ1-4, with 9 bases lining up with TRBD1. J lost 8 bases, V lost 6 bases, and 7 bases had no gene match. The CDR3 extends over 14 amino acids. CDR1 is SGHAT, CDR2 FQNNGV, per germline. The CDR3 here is CASRLGQGFEKLFF. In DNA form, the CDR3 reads TGTGCCAGCAGGTTGGGACAGGGATTCGAAAAACTGTTTTTT.

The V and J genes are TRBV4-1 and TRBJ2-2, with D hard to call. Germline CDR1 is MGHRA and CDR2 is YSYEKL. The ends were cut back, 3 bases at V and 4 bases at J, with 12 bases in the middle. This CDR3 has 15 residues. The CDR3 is CASSHKSGVTGELFF. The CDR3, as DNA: TGCGCCAGCAGCCATAAGAGTGGGGTCACCGGGGAGCTGTTTTTT.